This paragraph covers one T cell receptor beta chain sequence. Its antigen is currently unknown. Germline V CDR1 and CDR2: MDHEN, SYDVKM. This CDR3 contains 15 residues. Deletions cut 2 bases from V and 5 bases from J, with 12 bases between. This entry comes from a study of OX40 agonist ivuxolimab in advanced cancers. Study details: Each dose-escalation patient presented with hepatocellular carcinoma, melanoma, renal cell or head and neck cancer.

The method was immunoSEQ multiplex PCR; TCRdb's version includes in-frame clones alone and lacks a portion of them. The repertoire consists of tens of thousands of clones, with 88% occurring once and the leading ten covering under 1.1%. Blood draws occurred at baseline, cycle 4 day 1, and cycle 7 day 1. Points from the study as a whole: At 0.1 to 3.0 mg/kg, clonal expansion of CD4+ and CD8+ blood T cells had occurred by week 6. The work left the antigen specificity of expanded peripheral T cells undetermined.

This receptor was obtained from an adult with an advanced solid tumor such as melanoma, head and neck, liver or kidney cancer. The sample consisted of CD4+ or CD8+ T cells sorted from blood, taken in a trial of the OX40 agonist ivuxolimab. The rearrangement links TRBV28 to TRBJ1-4, with D perhaps TRBD1 (6 bases). The CDR3 protein is CASSLGRGRNEKLFF. CDR3 nucleotides: TGTGCCAGCAGTTTAGGGAGGGGGAGGAATGAAAAACTGTTTTTT.